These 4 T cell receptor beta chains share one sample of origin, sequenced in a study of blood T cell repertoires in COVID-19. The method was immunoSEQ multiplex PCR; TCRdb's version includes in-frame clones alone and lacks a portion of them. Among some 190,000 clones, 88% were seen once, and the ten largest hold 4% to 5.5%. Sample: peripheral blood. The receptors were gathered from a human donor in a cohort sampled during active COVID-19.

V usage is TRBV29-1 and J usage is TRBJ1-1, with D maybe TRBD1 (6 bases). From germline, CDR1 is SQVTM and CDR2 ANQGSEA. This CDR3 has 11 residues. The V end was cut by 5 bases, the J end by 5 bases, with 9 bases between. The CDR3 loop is CSVHRETEAFF. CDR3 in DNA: TGCAGCGTTCACAGGGAAACTGAAGCTTTCTTT.

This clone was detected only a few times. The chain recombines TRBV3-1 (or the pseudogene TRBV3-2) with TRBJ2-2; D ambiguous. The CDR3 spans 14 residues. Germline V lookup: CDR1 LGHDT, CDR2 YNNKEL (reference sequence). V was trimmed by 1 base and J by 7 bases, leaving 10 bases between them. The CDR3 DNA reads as TGTGCCAGCAGCCAAGGGTTGCGAGTCGGGGAGCTGTTTTTT. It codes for CASSQGLRVGELFF.

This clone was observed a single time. CDR3 coding DNA: TGTGCCAGCAGGGGGCCAGAACACCTTGGCTACACCTTC. Its protein is CASRGPEHLGYTF. J is TRBJ1-2 and V is TRBV2, with D possibly matching TRBD1 (5 bases). There are 13 residues in the CDR3. Germline values: CDR1 SNHLY, CDR2 FYNNEI. V was trimmed by 6 bases and J by 7 bases, leaving 15 bases between them. The entire variable domain, with the rest obtained from reference TRBV2 and TRBJ1-2, is as follows: EPEVTQTPSHQVTQMGQEVILRCVPISNHLYFYWYRQILGQKVEFLVSFYNNEISEKSEIFDDQFSVERPDGSNFTLKIRSTKLEDSAMYFCASRGPEHLGYTFGSGTRLTVV.

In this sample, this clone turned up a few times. Written as DNA, the CDR3 is TGTGCCAGCGCCCTCAGGGTGTCCACTGAAGCTTTCTTT. Encoded protein: CASALRVSTEAFF. The chain joins TRBV13 to TRBJ1-1; weak D call: TRBD1 (5 bases). This CDR3 has 13 amino acids. V lost 8 bases and J 4 bases, leaving 14 bases between the germline ends. Per germline, CDR1 PRHDT and CDR2 FYEKMQ (reference sequence).